This T cell receptor (beta chain) was identified during a study of T cell repertoires and HLA-DP antigens. For the study at large: Alloreactive CD4+ T cells targeted HLA-DP on transduced HeLa. The donors, ranging 18-to-29 to 60-to-69 years, included a couple of males and one female.

The primer mix covered 54 TRBV segments and 13 TRBJ segments. Sequenced by immunoSEQ multiplex PCR; TCRdb stores in-frame clones only, minus some. In the table there are approximately 86,000 clones, about nine tenths of which are singletons. Germline V gives CDR1 SGHAT, CDR2 FQNNGV. V was clipped by 4 bases and J by 2 bases, with 10 bases between them. The CDR3 is 14 amino acids. Whole-study findings and limits: Clones undetected before culture averaged 36.3% against one allele and approximately 50% against the other.

On this clone itself: Its matching antigen is unknown.

The J gene is TRBJ2-3, the V gene TRBV11-2, with D perhaps assigned TRBD1 or TRBD2 (5 bases each). Sequences were obtained from CD4+ T cells from PBMCs. This sequence was found in a man over 45 in good health and CMV-seronegative. In DNA, the CDR3 is TGTGCCAGCAGCTCGGGGCTTTACACAGATACGCAGTATTTT. Translated, it gives CASSSGLYTDTQYF.